This T cell receptor (beta chain) was sequenced for a study of regulatory dendritic cells for organ transplantation. CDR1 is GTSNPN, CDR2 SVGIG, per germline (reference sequence). This CDR3 has 12 residues. Generated by immunoSEQ multiplex PCR, the TCRdb table keeps only in-frame clones and is missing some. The sample has more than 10,000 clones, more than 55% seen once. Naive CD45RA+ and memory CD45RO+ CD4+ or CD8+ T cells were FACS-sorted. Study results and limitations: Alloreactive memory CD8+ T cell pools varied considerably between individuals. Regulatory dendritic cells appeared to expand memory CD8+ clones less than mature ones.

A note on this clone: The target antigen is unknown. An end of the junction does not agree with germline; a read error may underlie this.

The origin of this receptor is a human donor in good health. Sequenced: memory CD8+ T cells from blood. Subset meaning: CD45RO+ memory T cells. The chain uses TRBV30 and TRBJ1-2; TRBD1 matches at 7 bases. The CDR3 coding sequence is TGTACCTGGGGGACAGTGGGTTTCGGCTACACCTTC. As protein: CTWGTVGFGYTF.